This is a list of T cell receptor beta chains from one sample in a study of blood T cell repertoires in COVID-19. The data were produced by immunoSEQ multiplex PCR, yet TCRdb's version contains in-frame clones alone and is incomplete. The data contain 200,000 or so clones, around 86% of them singletons. The sample comprised PBMCs or T cells enriched from blood (not recorded which). Every receptor here comes from a woman between 40 and 50 years old with acute COVID-19. Each CDR3 is given with its conserved first and last residue. The D gene is left open where the match is weak. Clone size, where shown, is once, few, many, or a class for clones that have expanded.

abundance,d_gene,j_gene,v_gene,CDR3nt,CDR3aa
once,NA,TRBJ1-1,TRBV6-5,TGTGCCAGCAGATCCCTACAGGGGAACACTGAAGCTTTCTTT,CASRSLQGNTEAFF
once,TRBD2,TRBJ2-3,TRBV19,TGTGCCAGTAGTATTAGCGGGGGTGACACAGATACGCAGTATTTT,CASSISGGDTDTQYF
NA,NA,TRBJ2-2,TRBV6-4,TGTGCCAGCAGGAGGGACTTTAACACCGGGGAGCTGTTTTTT,CASRRDFNTGELFF
NA,TRBD1,TRBJ2-7,TRBV7-9,TGTGCCAGCAGCTCGAGGACAGGGCCCTACGAGCAGTACTTC,CASSSRTGPYEQYF
NA,TRBD1,TRBJ1-2,TRBV27,TGTGCCAGCAGCCCACAGGGGGCTTGGAGCTATGGCTACACCTTC,CASSPQGAWSYGYTF
NA,TRBD1,TRBJ1-2,TRBV9,TGTGCCAGCAGCCCCACCCAGGACAGGGGGAAGTATATGAGTGGCTACACCTTC,CASSPTQDRGKYMSGYTF
NA,NA,TRBJ2-1,TRBV7-2,TGTGCCAGCAGCTTCGGTCTCCCCAATGAGCAGTTCTTC,CASSFGLPNEQFF
few,NA,TRBJ2-2,TRBV6-5,TGTGCCAGCAGCCTCGACAGGTCCACCGGGGAGCTGTTTTTT,CASSLDRSTGELFF
NA,TRBD1,TRBJ1-5,TRBV6-1,TGTGCCAGCAGTGAAGGGGGGACAGCGATTTATAGCAATCAGCCCCAGCATTTT,CASSEGGTAIYSNQPQHF
NA,NA,TRBJ1-5,TRBV5-6,TGTGCCAGCAGCTTCTCCGGGACCGGGGGTCAGCCCCAGCATTTT,CASSFSGTGGQPQHF
NA,NA,TRBJ1-1,TRBV4-1,TGCGCCAGCAGCCAAGAACCGGGTTTAACTGAAGCTTTCTTT,CASSQEPGLTEAFF
NA,NA,TRBJ1-3,TRBV15,TGTGCCACCAGCCCGGAGCCTCACTCTGGAAACACCATATATTTT,CATSPEPHSGNTIYF
NA,NA,TRBJ1-6,TRBV21-1,TGTGCCAGCAGCAAGGGCGCCAGGGGGCTTAATTCACCCCTCCACTTT,CASSKGARGLNSPLHF
NA,TRBD1,TRBJ1-2,TRBV5-1,TGCGCCAGCAGCTTCTGGGACAGTGATGGCTACACCTTC,CASSFWDSDGYTF
NA,NA,TRBJ1-5,TRBV19,TGTGCCAGTAGTGTTAACAGGGATCAGCCCCAGCATTTT,CASSVNRDQPQHF
NA,TRBD2,TRBJ2-3,TRBV30,TGTGCCTGGAACGAGGCGGGGGTTACAGATACGCAGTATTTT,CAWNEAGVTDTQYF
NA,NA,TRBJ1-4,TRBV7-9,TGTGCCAGCAGCCTTGGACAGCGAGAGATGACGTTAGAAAAACTGTTTTTT,CASSLGQREMTLEKLFF
NA,TRBD1,TRBJ1-4,TRBV6-5,TGTGCCAGCAGTACCAACAGGGGGGCAAATGAAAAACTGTTTTTT,CASSTNRGANEKLFF
NA,NA,TRBJ1-1,TRBV18,TGTGCCAGCTCACCGCAGGGGATCACTGAAGCTTTCTTT,CASSPQGITEAFF
NA,TRBD1,TRBJ1-6,TRBV7-8,TGTGCCAGCAGCTCCGAAGGGACAGGGGTGCGGTCACCCCTCCACTTT,CASSSEGTGVRSPLHF
once,NA,TRBJ1-2,TRBV18,TGTGCCAGCTCACCATACAGCCAGGGGATCCCTGGCTACACCTTC,CASSPYSQGIPGYTF
NA,NA,TRBJ1-1,TRBV20-1,TGCAGTGCAAACAGAGACACTGAAGCTTTCTTT,CSANRDTEAFF
once,NA,TRBJ2-1,TRBV10-1,TGCGCCAGCAGCCAGACAGTACTCTCCTACAATGAGCAGTTCTTC,CASSQTVLSYNEQFF
NA,TRBD2,TRBJ2-2,TRBV9,TGTGCCAGCAGCATAATCCCTAGCGGGTTGAACACCGGGGAGCTGTTTTTT,CASSIIPSGLNTGELFF
NA,NA,TRBJ1-3,TRBV6-2/TRBV6-3,TGTGCCAGCAGTTACTCCGGGGGAAACACCATATATTTT,CASSYSGGNTIYF
NA,NA,TRBJ1-5,TRBV19,TGTGCCAGTAGTATAGATCACCGACAGCACTATAGCAATCAGCCCCAGCATTTT,CASSIDHRQHYSNQPQHF
NA,NA,TRBJ1-2,TRBV11-2,TGTGCCAGCAGCTTAGACGCGACAGAGTATGGCTACACCTTC,CASSLDATEYGYTF
NA,NA,TRBJ2-3,TRBV2,TGTGCCAGCTCCGTAGCTAGCACAGATACGCAGTATTTT,CASSVASTDTQYF
few,NA,TRBJ1-6,TRBV13,TGTGCCAGCAGTCTCCGAGGTCATTCACCCCTCCACTTT,CASSLRGHSPLHF
once,TRBD2,TRBJ2-3,TRBV5-1,TGCGCCAGCAGCAAATTAGCGGGGGCCGGGGGAGATACGCAGTATTTT,CASSKLAGAGGDTQYF
NA,NA,TRBJ1-6,TRBV4-3,TGCGCCAGCAGCCAAGAAACAGGGAAAAATTCACCCCTCCACTTT,CASSQETGKNSPLHF
once,NA,TRBJ2-6,TRBV5-1,TGCGCCAGCAGCTTGGCAGGGGTAGGACACTCTGGGGCCAACGTCCTGACTTTC,CASSLAGVGHSGANVLTF
few,TRBD2,TRBJ2-3,TRBV19,TGTGCCAGTAGTATCGGCGGGGGAGGAGATACGCAGTATTTT,CASSIGGGGDTQYF
once,NA,TRBJ2-2,TRBV10-3,TGTGCCATCAGCGGGGTGAGGGCCGGGGAGCTGTTTTTT,CAISGVRAGELFF
NA,TRBD1,TRBJ1-1,TRBV4-1,TGCGCCAGCAGCCCCTCCGGGACAGGGGATTATGATGAAGCTTTCTTT,CASSPSGTGDYDEAFF
NA,TRBD1,TRBJ1-4,TRBV5-1,TGCGCCAGCAGCCTGGGACAGGGTAACGAAAAACTGTTTTTT,CASSLGQGNEKLFF
NA,NA,TRBJ1-4,TRBV28,TGTGCCAGCAGTCCCATCCGGGACTCTGAACGAAAACTGTTTTTT,CASSPIRDSERKLFF
NA,NA,TRBJ1-1,TRBV7-2,TGTGCCAGCAGCTCCGACTATAGAGCTTTCTTT,CASSSDYRAFF
once,NA,TRBJ1-2,TRBV12-3/TRBV12-4,TGTGCCAGCAGGTCCCAGGGTGACTATGGCTACACCTTC,CASRSQGDYGYTF
once,NA,TRBJ1-3,TRBV15,TGTGCCACCAGCAGAGACAGGGGCTCTGGAAACACCATATATTTT,CATSRDRGSGNTIYF
NA,NA,TRBJ2-2,TRBV7-2,TGTGCCAGCAGCTTAGAGGCTAGCCCCACCGGGGAGCTGTTTTTT,CASSLEASPTGELFF
NA,TRBD1,TRBJ2-1,TRBV27,TGTGCCAGCAGCCCGACAGGGCCACGTGAGCAGTTCTTC,CASSPTGPREQFF
NA,NA,TRBJ2-7,TRBV7-2,TGTGCCAGCAGCTTAGTGCGCGAGCAGTACTTC,CASSLVREQYF
NA,NA,TRBJ2-2,TRBV7-2,TGTGCCAGCAGCCCGGAACAGGGATCGGTTTCCGGGGAGCTGTTTTTT,CASSPEQGSVSGELFF
NA,TRBD1,TRBJ1-2,TRBV15,TGTGCCACCAGCAGAGTCGGACAGGGGACTGGCTACACCTTC,CATSRVGQGTGYTF
NA,NA,TRBJ1-5,TRBV2,TGTGCCAGCAGTGACTCGCGGGGGGCTCCTAGCAATCAGCCCCAGCATTTT,CASSDSRGAPSNQPQHF
NA,NA,TRBJ1-1,TRBV28,TGTGCCAGCAGTTTCCAGACAGTGAACACTGAAGCTTTCTTT,CASSFQTVNTEAFF
NA,NA,TRBJ1-1,TRBV29-1,TGCAGCGGCAAAGCAGGGGATGAAGCTTTCTTT,CSGKAGDEAFF
few,TRBD1,TRBJ1-4,TRBV5-1,TGCGCCAGCTCGGACAGGGTTAATGAAAAACTGTTTTTT,CASSDRVNEKLFF
NA,NA,TRBJ1-1,TRBV30,TGTGCCTGGAAAGGGACAAAAACCAACCAGAACACTGAAGCTTTCTTT,CAWKGTKTNQNTEAFF
NA,NA,TRBJ1-1,TRBV24-1,TGTGCCACCAGTGATTTGGGGGGGGTTACTTTCTTT,CATSDLGGVTFF